The 28 T cell receptor beta chains in this list originate from one sample, sequenced in a study of CD8 T cells in ankylosing spondylitis. Antigens of these TCRs are unknown. TCRdb used MiXCR to reprocess the 5' RACE reads, holding one entry per CDR3 protein. The data hold 700,000 to 1,000,000 distinct CDR3 sequences, with approximately 12% observed a single time. Study-level findings and limits: Characteristic, it appeared, of ankylosing spondylitis blood was a TCR beta motif of about eight highly homologous variants.

The sequencing input was blood, either unsorted or a sorted T cell fraction (not recorded which). These receptors came from a male donor with ankylosing spondylitis.

There are a few counts of this clonotype. The chain links TRBV7-6 to TRBJ2-5; TRBD2 aligns across 7 bases. The CDR3 consists of 13 residues. Germline V gene lookup returns CDR1 SGHVS and CDR2 FNYEAQ. V lost 5 bases to trimming and J lost 5 bases; unmatched junction nucleotides: 5. CDR3 residues: CASSPFGGETQYF. The DNA of the CDR3 is TGTGCCAGCAGCCCCTTCGGGGGGGAGACCCAGTACTTC.

This clonotype was counted many times. The chain has TRBV5-1 and TRBJ1-2; D unresolved. Trimming shortened V by 0 bases and J by 8 bases, and 11 bases separated the two germline ends. Per germline, CDR1 SGHRS and CDR2 YFSETQ. The CDR3 runs to 13 residues. The CDR3 region has the DNA TGCGCCAGCAGCTTGGAGCGGGGATCGGGCTACACCTTC. This codes for CASSLERGSGYTF.

This clonotype has only a few counts. The DNA for the CDR3 is TGTGCCACCAGTGACGGCTACGAGCAGTACTTC. Its translation: CATSDGYEQYF. The rearrangement links TRBV24-1 to TRBJ2-7; D remains ambiguous. This CDR3 has 11 amino acids. Trimming shortened V by 4 bases and J by 3 bases, and 3 bases separated the two germline ends. The V gene's germline CDR1 is KGHDR and CDR2 SFDVKD.

The rearrangement links TRBV4-1 to TRBJ2-3; 15 nucleotides line up with TRBD2. The germline V gene encodes CDR1 MGHRA and CDR2 YSYEKL. Losses at the gene ends were 3 bases for V and 0 bases for J; bases not matched to a gene: 7. This CDR3 comprises 19 residues. The CDR3 protein is CASSHGLAGGTPSTDTQYF. As DNA, the CDR3 is TGCGCCAGCAGCCACGGACTAGCGGGAGGGACACCTAGCACAGATACGCAGTATTTT.

The sample holds many counts of this clonotype. The chain couples TRBV29-1 to TRBJ2-2, with 7 positions matching TRBD1. The CDR3 covers 14 residues. J was trimmed by 6 bases and V by 6 bases; bases with no gene match: 10. The germline V gene encodes CDR1 SQVTM and CDR2 ANQGSEA. DNA of the CDR3: TGCAGCGTCGCACAGGGGAAATTCGCCGGGGAGCTGTTTTTT. This gives the protein CSVAQGKFAGELFF.

This clonotype was detected many times. The chain has TRBV28 and TRBJ1-6; possibly TRBD1 for D (6 bases). Trimming took 8 bases from V and 3 from J, leaving 20 bases between them. The CDR3 contains 17 residues. Germline values: CDR1 MDHEN, CDR2 SYDVKM. This CDR3 reads CASRTRTGNYYNSPLHF. For the CDR3, the DNA is TGTGCCAGCCGCACTCGTACAGGGAACTACTATAATTCACCCCTCCACTTT.

This clonotype has more than one count but fewer than ten. This chain uses TRBV7-3 with TRBJ2-1; perhaps TRBD2 as D (6 bases). V was shortened by 5 bases and J by 6 bases, with 17 bases between the two germline ends. CDR1 SGHTA and CDR2 FQGTGA come from the germline V gene. The CDR3 spans 15 residues. DNA of the CDR3: TGTGCCAGCAGCCTCTCCGGGGAGGCGGGCAATGAGCAGTTCTTC. This translates into CASSLSGEAGNEQFF. Complete variable domain (other parts from reference TRBV7-3 and TRBJ2-1): GAGVSQTPSNKVTEKGKYVELRCDPISGHTALYWYRQSLGQGPEFLIYFQGTGAADDSGLPNDRFFAVRPEGSVSTLKIQRTERGDSAVYLCASSLSGEAGNEQFFGPGTRLTVL.

This clonotype appeared a few times. V gene TRBV7-3 combines with J gene TRBJ1-3, with D maybe TRBD1 (6 bases). The CDR3 is made up of 14 amino acids. The V gene lost 5 bases and the J gene lost 3 bases, with 11 bases spanning the gap. Germline values: CDR1 SGHTA, CDR2 FQGTGA. The CDR3, as DNA: TGTGCCAGCAGCCCAGGGGATTATGGAAACACCATATATTTT. Translating gives CASSPGDYGNTIYF.

This clonotype was seen ten or more times. V usage is TRBV12-3 or TRBV12-4 and J usage is TRBJ1-1; 8 positions agree with TRBD1. V lost 8 bases, J lost 5 bases, and 13 bases stayed unmatched. CDR3 length: 15 residues. The CDR3 nucleotides are TGTGCCAGCCCCCGACAGGGGTTTGAGACAACTGAAGCTTTCTTT. This gives the protein CASPRQGFETTEAFF.

V is TRBV15 and J is TRBJ2-1; tentatively, D is TRBD1 or TRBD2 (6 bases each). Germline V CDR1 and CDR2: LNHNV, YYDKDF (reference sequence). CDR3 length: 17 residues. V was clipped by 1 base and J by 2 bases, with 15 bases between them. CDR3 nucleotide sequence: TGTGCCACCAGCAGAGGGGGCCGGGGGCGCACCTACAATGAGCAGTTCTTC. This sequence encodes CATSRGGRGRTYNEQFF. The complete variable domain, with remaining parts taken from reference TRBV15 and TRBJ2-1, reads DAMVIQNPRYQVTQFGKPVTLSCSQTLNHNVMYWYQQKSSQAPKLLFHYYDKDFNNEADTPDNFQSRRPNTSFCFLDIRSPGLGDTAMYLCATSRGGRGRTYNEQFFGPGTRLTVL.

This clonotype showed up many times. The chain carries TRBV7-2 and TRBJ2-7, with D perhaps being TRBD1 or TRBD2 (5 bases each). Deletions cut 5 bases from V and 3 bases from J, with 11 bases between. This CDR3 has 13 amino acids. The germline V gene encodes CDR1 SGHTA and CDR2 FQGNSA. CDR3 in amino acids: CASSPGRSYEQYF. The CDR3 bases are TGTGCCAGCAGCCCGGGACGGAGCTACGAGCAGTACTTC. Based on the CDR3 plus reference TRBV7-2 and TRBJ2-7, the full variable domain is GAGVSQSPSNKVTEKGKDVELRCDPISGHTALYWYRQSLGQGLEFLIYFQGNSAPDKSGLPSDRFSAERTGGSVSTLTIQRTQQEDSAVYLCASSPGRSYEQYFGPGTRLTVT.

The V gene is TRBV29-1, the J gene TRBJ2-1; D may correspond to TRBD1 or TRBD2 (5 bases each). This CDR3 is 12 amino acids long. CDR1 is SQVTM and CDR2 is ANQGSEA in the germline V gene. Trimming took off 5 bases at V and 12 bases at J, with 17 bases between the two ends. CDR3 in amino acids: CSVSLGPGGQFF. In DNA form, the CDR3 reads TGCAGCGTTTCTCTGGGACCCGGCGGGCAGTTCTTC.

V usage is TRBV20-1 and J usage is TRBJ1-2; the D gene is possibly TRBD1 (6 bases). The CDR3 runs to 16 residues. Germline V gene lookup returns CDR1 DFQATT and CDR2 SNEGSKA (reference sequence). V was clipped by 3 bases and J by 5 bases, with 22 bases between them. CDR3 protein: CSASVAGERSTYGYTF. CDR3 bases: TGCAGTGCTAGTGTTGCAGGGGAACGTTCTACGTATGGCTACACCTTC.

At least ten counts were recorded for this clonotype. This chain connects TRBV29-1 to TRBJ2-7, with a possible D match to TRBD2 (5 bases). Trimming took 0 bases from V and 9 from J, leaving 21 bases between them. The CDR3 has 15 residues. Per germline, CDR1 SQVTM and CDR2 ANQGSEA. In nucleotides, the CDR3 is TGCAGCGTTGAAGAGGTGGGAAGTGGGAGCAGCGGGCAGTACTTC. Translation: CSVEEVGSGSSGQYF.

This chain joins TRBV6-1 and TRBJ1-1; a weak D match, TRBD1 (6 bases). The CDR3 sequence is 16 residues long. Germline CDR1 reads MNHNS; CDR2 reads SASEGT. V shed 6 bases and J shed 3 bases, with 20 bases lying between them. CDR3 DNA: TGTGCCAGCAGAATCGGGGGCGGTTATGGATACACTGAAGCTTTCTTT. It codes for CASRIGGGYGYTEAFF.

In this sample, this clonotype turned up many times. The junction does not match germline at one end; this may be a read error. The V and J genes are TRBV5-1 and TRBJ2-1, with a tentative D call TRBD2 (7 bases). This CDR3 has 14 amino acids. The germline V gene has CDR1 SGHRS and CDR2 YFSETQ. CDR3 amino acids: CASSLGGADNEQFF. CDR3 nucleotide sequence: TGTGCCAGCAGCTTGGGGGGGGCAGACAATGAGCAGTTCTTC.

This clonotype was observed a few times. The rearrangement links TRBV6-1 to TRBJ2-7, with a weak D call TRBD2 (6 bases). There are 14 residues in the CDR3. V was shortened by 7 bases and J by 4 bases, with 17 bases between the two germline ends. Germline values: CDR1 MNHNS, CDR2 SASEGT. The CDR3 region is CASTPAGSGYEQYF. DNA for the CDR3: TGTGCCAGCACTCCGGCGGGGTCTGGGTACGAGCAGTACTTC.

CDR3 protein: CASSQRTGARGANVLTF. In nucleotides, the CDR3 is TGTGCCAGCAGCCAAAGGACAGGGGCACGAGGGGCCAACGTCCTGACTTTC. This chain joins TRBV4-2 and TRBJ2-6, with 9 positions matching TRBD1. CDR1 and CDR2 (germline): LGHNA, YNFKEQ. The length of the CDR3 is 17 residues. V lost 2 bases, J lost 4 bases, and 6 bases stayed unmatched.

This clonotype was observed a few times. The CDR3 loop is CASSGNAANEKLFF. Written as DNA, the CDR3 is TGTGCCAGCAGCGGGAATGCCGCTAATGAAAAACTGTTTTTT. The chain recombines TRBV7-9 with TRBJ1-4; D ambiguous. The CDR3 sequence is 14 residues long. Per germline, CDR1 SEHNR and CDR2 FQNEAQ (reference sequence). The germline V and J ends were trimmed by 5 bases and 3 bases, with 10 bases remaining between them.

This clonotype has only a few counts. This chain links TRBV7-2 with TRBJ2-5; 7 bases match TRBD2. Germline V CDR1 and CDR2: SGHTA, FQGNSA. V lost 0 bases and J lost 0; bases outside the gene matches: 4. This CDR3 region has 16 residues. The CDR3 protein is CASSLAGGSYQETQYF. The CDR3, as DNA: TGTGCCAGCAGCTTAGCGGGGGGGTCGTACCAAGAGACCCAGTACTTC.

The chain combines TRBV20-1 with TRBJ2-7, with D perhaps TRBD2 (6 bases). In germline, CDR1 is DFQATT, CDR2 SNEGSKA (reference sequence). This CDR3 has 14 residues. Trimming left V 2 bases short and J 1 base short, with 12 bases between. CDR3 in DNA: TGCAGTGCTAGAAGGGCTAGCGATTCCTACGAGCAGTACTTC. Encoded protein: CSARRASDSYEQYF.

This sequence joins TRBV10-3 and TRBJ2-1, with TRBD2 matching over 13 bases. This CDR3 comprises 15 residues. The V segment lost 6 bases and the J segment 5 bases; nucleotides outside the gene matches: 4. Germline lookup yields CDR1 ENHRY and CDR2 SYGVKD. CDR3 DNA: TGTGCCATCAGGAAGGGGACTAGCGGGGACAATGAGCAGTTCTTC. It is translated as CAIRKGTSGDNEQFF.

This clonotype was seen at least ten times. The chain combines TRBV12-3 or TRBV12-4 with TRBJ2-4; the D is unclear. The CDR3 is 11 residues long. Trimming took off 4 bases at V and 8 bases at J, with 6 bases between the two ends. CDR3 sequence reads: CASSWLDIQYF. In nucleotides, the CDR3 is TGTGCCAGCAGTTGGTTAGACATTCAGTACTTC.

This clonotype occurred a few times. The chain recombines TRBV7-2 with TRBJ1-5; 8 nucleotides agree with TRBD1. Germline-derived CDR1 and CDR2 are SGHTA and FQGNSA. The ends lost 5 bases at V and 7 bases at J; junction bases unmatched: 7. The CDR3 sequence is 14 residues long. Here the CDR3 DNA reads TGTGCCAGCAGCCAGGACAGGGTAGGACAGCCCCAGCATTTT. Amino acid sequence: CASSQDRVGQPQHF.

The chain combines TRBV20-1 with TRBJ1-4, with 7 bases fitting TRBD1. Unmatched junction bases numbered 11, after V lost 6 bases and J lost 7 bases. In germline, CDR1 is DFQATT, CDR2 SNEGSKA (reference sequence). The CDR3 loop spans 14 amino acids. The CDR3 nucleotides are TGCAGTGCGAGGGGGGGCACAGGGGCTGAAAAACTGTTTTTT. This codes for CSARGGTGAEKLFF.

In its sample, this clonotype was seen many times. The chain has TRBV29-1 and TRBJ1-1, with D unclear. The CDR3 consists of 11 residues. Germline V lookup: CDR1 SQVTM, CDR2 ANQGSEA. The V and J ends lost 8 bases and 4 bases respectively, with 11 bases between them. The DNA for the CDR3 is TGCAGCACACGTTTGGGCACTGAAGCTTTCTTT. Its protein product is CSTRLGTEAFF.

This clonotype showed up many times. V usage is TRBV29-1 and J usage is TRBJ1-1; no firm D call. This CDR3 is 13 amino acids long. With 1 base removed from V and 1 base from J, the gap between germline ends came to 7 bases. Germline CDR1 reads SQVTM; CDR2 reads ANQGSEA. In DNA form, the CDR3 reads TGCAGCGTTGAAGGCCCAGGGAACACTGAAGCTTTCTTT. Its translation is CSVEGPGNTEAFF.

This clonotype has only a few counts. The chain couples TRBV7-9 to TRBJ2-7, with TRBD1 as a possible D gene (5 bases). The CDR3 length is 14 residues. Between the trimmed V and J ends, which lost 5 bases and 5 bases, there was a span of 16 bases. The germline CDR1 and CDR2 sequences are SEHNR and FQNEAQ (reference sequence). The CDR3 spells CASSNPGRRHEQYF. The CDR3 DNA follows: TGTGCCAGCAGCAACCCAGGGCGTCGGCACGAGCAGTACTTC.